Included here is one TCR beta chain sequence, with context. Its matching antigen is unknown. Trimming took 0 bases from V and 2 from J, leaving 12 bases between them. In germline, CDR1 is SEHNR, CDR2 FQNEAQ (reference sequence). The CDR3 spans 16 residues. These data come from a study of cytomegalovirus exposure and HLA in healthy donors. Study-level information: The platform used for the roughly 110 validation repertoires matched that of the roughly 720 first-cohort repertoires, a later analysis reported. Study observations and caveats: TCR clusters originating in the first cohort tended to co-occur in the approximately 120 validation repertoires, according to a later analysis. Associated with cytomegalovirus, according to the listing, were 150 to 200 TCR beta chains.

The donors formed part of the approximately 130-subject validation cohort, distinct from the roughly 600-subject first cohort. Profiling relied on immunoSEQ multiplex PCR, and the TCRdb table lists in-frame clones only, not all of them. The repertoire has over 150,000 clones, about 90% of them found once; the top ten carry over 2.5%. The chain is built from TRBV7-9 and TRBJ2-3; D might be TRBD2 (7 bases). The receptor comes from a woman aged 18-30 years in good health and CMV-seropositive. Sequences were obtained from PBMCs. The CDR3 DNA sequence: TGTGCCAGCAGCTTAGCGGGGGGGCCGGCCACAGATACGCAGTATTTT. It codes for CASSLAGGPATDTQYF.